This T cell receptor (beta chain) was sequenced in a study of T cell responses to AZD1222 COVID-19 vaccine. Study-wide context: Second-dose groups at about 4 or about 12 weeks were pooled. Study-wide results and limits: Reports say nearly half of spike-specific TCRs go after unmutated variant regions. Spike-specific TCR breadth and depth both grew after two AZD1222 doses. Among vaccine-associated CD4 TCRs, coverage spanned spike, with dominance at 160-218 and 743-854.

This clone occurred once. What it recognizes is unknown. Clones were sequenced by immunoSEQ multiplex PCR, and TCRdb holds only the in-frame ones, with some missing. The sample contains 150,000 or so clones, around 89% of which appear only once. The CDR3 loop spans 15 amino acids. The germline V gene has CDR1 LNHDA and CDR2 SQIVND (reference sequence). The V segment lost 3 bases and the J segment 4 bases; nucleotides outside the gene matches: 7. V and J are TRBV19 and TRBJ2-7; 9 bases align to TRBD1. This specimen was peripheral blood, taken on day 0 of AZD1222 vaccination. The receptor's source is an adult in good health. The CDR3 region is CASSIVTGGGYEQYF. The CDR3 DNA is TGTGCCAGTAGTATTGTCACAGGGGGCGGATACGAGCAGTACTTC.